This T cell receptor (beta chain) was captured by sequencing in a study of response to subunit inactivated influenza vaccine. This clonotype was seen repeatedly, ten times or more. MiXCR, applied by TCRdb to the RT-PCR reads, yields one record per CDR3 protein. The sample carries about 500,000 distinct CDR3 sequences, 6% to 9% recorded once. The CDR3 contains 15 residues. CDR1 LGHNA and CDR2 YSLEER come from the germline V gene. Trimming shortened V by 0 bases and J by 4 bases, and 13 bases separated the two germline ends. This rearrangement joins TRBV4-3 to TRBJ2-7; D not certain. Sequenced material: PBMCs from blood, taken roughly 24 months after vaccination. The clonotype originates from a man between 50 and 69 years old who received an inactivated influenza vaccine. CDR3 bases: TGCGCCAGCAGCCAAGAAAGAGGTCTCAGGTACGAGCAGTACTTC. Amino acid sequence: CASSQERGLRYEQYF.